One T cell receptor (beta chain) is described in this entry. The specificity of this receptor is unknown. Base qualities were left out, and no much larger clone turns up one base away. The collaborating institutions used their own protocols to collect whole blood in K2EDTA tubes. For TCRbeta analysis, collaborators shipped samples in one of three forms: frozen whole blood, isolated PBMCs, or DNA extracted from either of those sample types. This specimen comes from a study of blood T cell repertoires in COVID-19 (dated by TCRdb to between 2020 and 2021). Background on the whole study: Collaborator samples came from the United States, Italy and Spain and covered acute and convalescent phases of COVID-19. Deeply sampled blood TCRbeta repertoires from subjects exposed to, actively infected with, or recovered from COVID-19 were included in the dataset. A de-identified subject ID, COVID-19 status, age in years and sex were almost always included in the sample metadata. Samples came from the ongoing ImmuneRACE study (first 160 participants) plus 1,254 subjects from 6 global collaborators. The material from the prospective study consisted of cDNA or gDNA derived from T cells, B-cell-depleted T cells, or PBMCs. The repertoires were released in a freely available public database intended as a resource for research on the immune response to SARS-CoV-2. HLA class I and class II types, where available, came from metadata supplied by the sample provider rather than from assay-based typing. Study-wide conclusions, independent of this receptor: How much clinical and demographic metadata was included differed by source and by participant, and the metadata was provided uncurated.

The CDR3 measures 14 amino acids from cysteine to phenylalanine. Left in the record is the CDR3 DNA by itself, 42 bases read in frame from the first base. The germline V gene sets CDR1 to SGHRS and CDR2 to YFSETQ. V is trimmed back by 4 bases and J by 3 bases, and the junction contains 6 bases that no gene match accounts for. The immunoSEQ Assay, a bias-controlled multiplex PCR, was used to amplify TCRbeta CDR3 regions from genomic DNA. In the authors' own workflow: The number of nucleated cells in each sample was estimated from the amplification of reference gene primers within the assay. To quantify the absolute abundance of each unique TCRbeta CDR3 rearrangement, sequence reads were collapsed and filtered. Productive Simpson clonality was computed per sample as the square root of Simpson's diversity index over productive rearrangements. Held by TCRdb, this immuneACCESS table contains in-frame sequences only and omits some clones. Under half of the omission traces to an unresolved V gene where checked; the cause of the rest is unknown. That table is the source of V, J and clone size, and D and trimming were worked out from the DNA. This sample holds 150,000 to 200,000 clones; approximately 87% were observed only once. The ten most abundant clones make up about 0.72% of the sample.

This receptor was obtained from a woman aged 70 to 79 with acute or convalescent COVID-19. This chain joins TRBV5-1 to TRBJ1-2, with 7 bases in between that match TRBD1. The sample consisted of peripheral blood. The CDR3 sequence is CASSATTGDYGYTF. The DNA sequence is as follows: TGCGCCAGCAGCGCCACCACAGGGGACTATGGCTACACCTTC.